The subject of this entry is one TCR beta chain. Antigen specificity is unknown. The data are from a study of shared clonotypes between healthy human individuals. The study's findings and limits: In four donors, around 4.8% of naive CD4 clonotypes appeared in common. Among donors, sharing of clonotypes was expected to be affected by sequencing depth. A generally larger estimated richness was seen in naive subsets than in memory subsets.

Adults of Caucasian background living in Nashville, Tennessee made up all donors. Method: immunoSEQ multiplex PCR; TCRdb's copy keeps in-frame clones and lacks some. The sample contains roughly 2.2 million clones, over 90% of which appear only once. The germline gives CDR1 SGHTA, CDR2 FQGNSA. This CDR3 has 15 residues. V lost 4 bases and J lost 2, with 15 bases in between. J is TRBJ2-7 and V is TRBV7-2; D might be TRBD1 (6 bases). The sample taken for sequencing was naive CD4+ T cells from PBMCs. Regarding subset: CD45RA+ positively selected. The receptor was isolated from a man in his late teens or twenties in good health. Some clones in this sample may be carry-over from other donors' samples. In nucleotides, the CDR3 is TGTGCCAGCAGCTCAACCGCCAGGGGAGCCTACGAGCAGTACTTC. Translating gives CASSSTARGAYEQYF.